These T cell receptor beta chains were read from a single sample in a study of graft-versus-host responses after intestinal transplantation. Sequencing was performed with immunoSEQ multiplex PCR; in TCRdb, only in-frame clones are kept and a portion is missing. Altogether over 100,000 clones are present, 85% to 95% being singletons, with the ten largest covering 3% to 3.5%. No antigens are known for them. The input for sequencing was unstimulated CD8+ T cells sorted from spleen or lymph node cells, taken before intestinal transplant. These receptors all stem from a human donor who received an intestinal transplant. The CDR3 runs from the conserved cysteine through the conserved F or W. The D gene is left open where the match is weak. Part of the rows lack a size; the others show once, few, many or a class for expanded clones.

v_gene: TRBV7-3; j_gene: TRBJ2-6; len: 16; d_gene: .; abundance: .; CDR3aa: CASSLRRPSGANVLTF; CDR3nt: TGTGCCAGCAGCTTGAGGAGGCCCTCCGGGGCCAACGTCCTGACTTTC
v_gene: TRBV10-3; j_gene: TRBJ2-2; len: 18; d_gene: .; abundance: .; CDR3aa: CAISAPFARLALTGELFF; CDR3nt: TGTGCCATCAGTGCTCCCTTCGCTAGGCTAGCCCTCACCGGGGAGCTGTTTTTT
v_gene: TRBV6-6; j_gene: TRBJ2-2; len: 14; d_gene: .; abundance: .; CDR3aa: CASSYSVGSGELFF; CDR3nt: TGTGCCAGCAGTTACTCCGTGGGTTCCGGGGAGCTGTTTTTT
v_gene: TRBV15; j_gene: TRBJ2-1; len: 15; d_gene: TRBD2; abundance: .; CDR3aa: CATSSPGLADNEQFF; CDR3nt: TGTGCCACCAGCAGCCCGGGGCTAGCGGACAATGAGCAGTTCTTC
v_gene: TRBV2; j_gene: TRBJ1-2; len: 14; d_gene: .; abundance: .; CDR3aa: CASRGIGLNYGYTF; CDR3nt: TGTGCCAGCAGGGGGATAGGGCTTAACTATGGCTACACCTTC
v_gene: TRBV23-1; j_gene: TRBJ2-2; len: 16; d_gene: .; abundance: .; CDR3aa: CASSQSREGSTGELFF; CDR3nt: TGCGCCAGCAGTCAATCGCGTGAGGGGTCCACCGGGGAGCTGTTTTTT
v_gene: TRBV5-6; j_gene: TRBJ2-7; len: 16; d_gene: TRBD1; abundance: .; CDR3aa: CASSLYPGTVPYEQYF; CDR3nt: TGTGCCAGCAGCTTGTATCCTGGGACAGTCCCCTACGAGCAGTACTTC
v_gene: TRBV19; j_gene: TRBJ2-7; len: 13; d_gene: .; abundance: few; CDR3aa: CASSMTLVREQYF; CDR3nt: TGTGCCAGTAGTATGACTCTGGTCCGGGAGCAGTACTTC
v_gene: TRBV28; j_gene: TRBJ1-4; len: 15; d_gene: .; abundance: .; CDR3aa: CASSQQTATNEKLFF; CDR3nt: TGTGCCAGCAGCCAACAAACAGCTACTAATGAAAAACTGTTTTTT
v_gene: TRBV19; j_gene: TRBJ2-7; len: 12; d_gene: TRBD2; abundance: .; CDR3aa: CASSGRKVEQYF; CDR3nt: TGTGCCAGTAGCGGGAGGAAAGTCGAGCAGTACTTC
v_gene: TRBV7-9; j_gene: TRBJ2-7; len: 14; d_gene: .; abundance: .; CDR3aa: CASSHRDIPYEQYF; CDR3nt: TGTGCCAGCAGCCACCGGGACATTCCCTACGAGCAGTACTTC
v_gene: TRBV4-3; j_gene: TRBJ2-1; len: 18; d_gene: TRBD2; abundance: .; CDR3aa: CASSQDLTSGRAWDEQFF; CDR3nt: TGCGCCAGCAGCCAAGATCTGACTAGCGGGAGGGCCTGGGATGAGCAGTTCTTC
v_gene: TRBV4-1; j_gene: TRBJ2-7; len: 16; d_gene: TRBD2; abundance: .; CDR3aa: CASSQRLAGGVREQYF; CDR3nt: TGCGCCAGCAGCCAACGATTAGCGGGAGGGGTACGGGAGCAGTACTTC
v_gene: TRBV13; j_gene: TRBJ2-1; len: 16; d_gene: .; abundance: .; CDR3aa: CASTQGSSGSYNEQFF; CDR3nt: TGTGCCAGCACTCAAGGGTCTTCGGGGTCCTACAATGAGCAGTTCTTC
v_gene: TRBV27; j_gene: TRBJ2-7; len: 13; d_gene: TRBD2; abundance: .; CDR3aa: CASSSGLASEQYF; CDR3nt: TGTGCCAGCAGTTCCGGACTAGCTAGCGAGCAGTACTTC
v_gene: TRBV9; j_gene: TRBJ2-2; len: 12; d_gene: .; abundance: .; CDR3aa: CASRRGSGELFF; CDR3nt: TGTGCCAGCAGACGGGGGTCCGGGGAGCTGTTTTTT
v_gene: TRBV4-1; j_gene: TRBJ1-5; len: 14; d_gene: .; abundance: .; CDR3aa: CASSLTRGNQPQHF; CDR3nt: TGCGCCAGCAGCCTAACAAGGGGGAATCAGCCCCAGCATTTT
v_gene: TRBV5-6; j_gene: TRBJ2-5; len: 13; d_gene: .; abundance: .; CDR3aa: CAAQLQAQETQYF; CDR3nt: TGTGCCGCGCAACTGCAGGCCCAAGAGACCCAGTACTTC
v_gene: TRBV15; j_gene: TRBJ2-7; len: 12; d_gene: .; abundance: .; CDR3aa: CATSRTGNEQYF; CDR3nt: TGTGCCACCAGCAGAACAGGGAACGAGCAGTACTTC
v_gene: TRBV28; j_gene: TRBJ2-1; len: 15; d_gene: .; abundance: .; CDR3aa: CASRGKFSSYNEQFF; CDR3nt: TGTGCCAGCAGGGGGAAATTCAGCTCCTACAATGAGCAGTTCTTC
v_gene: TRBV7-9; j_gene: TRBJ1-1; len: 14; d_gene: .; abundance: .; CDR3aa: CASSLVGMNTEAFF; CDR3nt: TGTGCCAGCAGCTTAGTAGGTATGAACACTGAAGCTTTCTTT
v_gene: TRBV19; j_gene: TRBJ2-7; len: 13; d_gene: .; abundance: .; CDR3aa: CASSPGPILEQYF; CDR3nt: TGTGCCAGTAGTCCGGGGCCCATCCTCGAGCAGTACTTC
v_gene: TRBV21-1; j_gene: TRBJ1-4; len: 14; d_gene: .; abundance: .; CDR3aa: CASSKDRDNEKLFF; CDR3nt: TGTGCCAGCAGCAAAGACAGGGATAATGAAAAACTGTTTTTT
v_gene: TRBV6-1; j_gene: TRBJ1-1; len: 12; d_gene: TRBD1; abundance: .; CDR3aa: CAVTTGGIEAFF; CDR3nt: TGTGCCGTCACGACAGGGGGCATTGAAGCTTTCTTT
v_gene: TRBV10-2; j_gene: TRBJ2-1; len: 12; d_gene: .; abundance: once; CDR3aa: CASSELRNEQFF; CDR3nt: TGCGCCAGCAGTGAGTTGAGGAATGAGCAGTTCTTC
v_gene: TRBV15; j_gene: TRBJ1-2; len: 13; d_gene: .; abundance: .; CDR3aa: CATSGDTYYGYTF; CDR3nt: TGTGCCACCAGTGGAGACACGTACTATGGCTACACCTTC